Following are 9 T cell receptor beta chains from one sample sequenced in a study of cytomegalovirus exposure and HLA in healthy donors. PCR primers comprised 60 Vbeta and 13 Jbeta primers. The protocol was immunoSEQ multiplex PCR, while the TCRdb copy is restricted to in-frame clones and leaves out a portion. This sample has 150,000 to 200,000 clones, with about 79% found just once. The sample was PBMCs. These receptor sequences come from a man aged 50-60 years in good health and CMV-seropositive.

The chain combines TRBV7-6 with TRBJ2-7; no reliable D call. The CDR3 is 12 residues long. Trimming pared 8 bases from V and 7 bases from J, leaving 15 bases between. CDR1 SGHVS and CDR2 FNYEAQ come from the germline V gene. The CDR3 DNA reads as TGTGCCAGCGGCTCGTCTGGAGCTGAGCAGTACTTC. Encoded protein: CASGSSGAEQYF.

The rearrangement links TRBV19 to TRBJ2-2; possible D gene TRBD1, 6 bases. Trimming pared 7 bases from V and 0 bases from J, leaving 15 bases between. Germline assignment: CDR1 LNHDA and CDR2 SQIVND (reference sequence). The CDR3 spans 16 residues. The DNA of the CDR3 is TGTGCCAGTACGGAAAGGGGACACCCGAACACCGGGGAGCTGTTTTTT. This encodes CASTERGHPNTGELFF.

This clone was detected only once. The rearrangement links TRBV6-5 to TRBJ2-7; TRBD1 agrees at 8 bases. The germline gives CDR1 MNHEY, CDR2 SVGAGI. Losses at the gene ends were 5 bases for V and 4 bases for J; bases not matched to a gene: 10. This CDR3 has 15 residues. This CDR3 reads CASSGSAGGSYEQYF. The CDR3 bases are TGTGCCAGCAGTGGGAGCGCAGGGGGCTCGTACGAGCAGTACTTC.

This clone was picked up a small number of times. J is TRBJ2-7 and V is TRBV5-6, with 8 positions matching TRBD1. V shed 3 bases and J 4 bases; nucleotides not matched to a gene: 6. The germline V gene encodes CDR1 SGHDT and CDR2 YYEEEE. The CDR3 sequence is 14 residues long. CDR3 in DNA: TGTGCCAGCAGCTACGGGACAGGTGGGTACGAGCAGTACGTC. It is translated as CASSYGTGGYEQYV.

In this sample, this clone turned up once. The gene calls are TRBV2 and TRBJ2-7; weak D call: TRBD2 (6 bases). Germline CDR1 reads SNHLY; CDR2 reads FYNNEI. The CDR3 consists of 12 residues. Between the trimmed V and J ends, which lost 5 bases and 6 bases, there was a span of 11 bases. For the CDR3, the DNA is TGTGCCAGCAGTTGGGAGGACGGCGAGCAGTACGTC. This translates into CASSWEDGEQYV.

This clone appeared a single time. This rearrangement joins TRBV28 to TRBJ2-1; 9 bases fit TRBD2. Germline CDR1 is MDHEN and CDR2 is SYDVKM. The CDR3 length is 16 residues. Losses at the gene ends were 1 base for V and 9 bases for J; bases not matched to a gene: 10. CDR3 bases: TGTGCCAGCAGTTTATCAGGCGGGGGGGCAGAACTTGAGCAGTTCTTC. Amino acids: CASSLSGGGAELEQFF.

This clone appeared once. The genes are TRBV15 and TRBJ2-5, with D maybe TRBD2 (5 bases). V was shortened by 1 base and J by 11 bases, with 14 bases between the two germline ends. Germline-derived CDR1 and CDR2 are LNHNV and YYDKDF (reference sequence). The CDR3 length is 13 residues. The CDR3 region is CATSRAFVSGQYF. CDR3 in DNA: TGTGCCACCAGCAGAGCCTTTGTTTCGGGGCAGTACTTC.

The CDR3 is CASSLVLAGGTEAFF. DNA for the CDR3: TGTGCCAGCAGCTTAGTGTTAGCAGGGGGCACTGAAGCTTTCTTT. V and J are TRBV7-9 and TRBJ1-1; 7 nucleotides align to TRBD1. CDR3 length: 15 residues. Germline CDR1 and CDR2: SEHNR and FQNEAQ (reference sequence). V shed 1 base, J shed 4 bases, and the junction held 6 bases outside the gene matches.

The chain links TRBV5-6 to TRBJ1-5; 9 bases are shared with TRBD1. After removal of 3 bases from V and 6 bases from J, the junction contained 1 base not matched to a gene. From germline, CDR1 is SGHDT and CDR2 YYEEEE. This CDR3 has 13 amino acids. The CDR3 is CASSSDRGQPQHF. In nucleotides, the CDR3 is TGTGCCAGCAGCTCGGACAGGGGTCAGCCCCAGCATTTT. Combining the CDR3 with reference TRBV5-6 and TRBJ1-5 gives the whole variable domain DAGVTQSPTHLIKTRGQQVTLRCSPKSGHDTVSWYQQALGQGPQFIFQYYEEEERQRGNFPDRFSGHQFPNYSSELNVNALLLGDSALYLCASSSDRGQPQHFGDGTRLSIL.